One T cell receptor beta chain is described in this entry. As yet, its antigen is unknown. The data were produced by immunoSEQ multiplex PCR, yet TCRdb's version contains in-frame clones alone and is incomplete. This sample has 110,000 or so clones, with under 95% found just once. The entry originates in a study of T cell responses to AZD1222 COVID-19 vaccine. The CDR3 consists of 16 residues. Trimming cost V 0 bases and J 2 bases, with 11 bases left between them. The germline V gene has CDR1 SGDLS and CDR2 YYNGEE. Study findings and constraints: Across the whole spike, CD4 TCRs peaked at regions 160-218 and 743-854. Only six or seven AZD1222 recipients were seropositive at baseline. Donors in the cohort were predominantly white British and more often female, and clonal diversity was possibly underestimated.

The receptor was derived from an adult in good health. The V gene is TRBV9, the J gene TRBJ2-2; D possibly uses TRBD1 or TRBD2 (5 bases each). Sample: peripheral blood, taken on day 0 of AZD1222 vaccination. The CDR3 DNA follows: TGTGCCAGCAGCGTAGATCCCCGGGGCAACACCGGGGAGCTGTTTTTT. Its protein is CASSVDPRGNTGELFF. The full variable domain, completed using reference TRBV9 and TRBJ2-2, is DSGVTQTPKHLITATGQRVTLRCSPRSGDLSVYWYQQSLDQGLQFLIQYYNGEERAKGNILERFSAQQFPDLHSELNLSSLELGDSALYFCASSVDPRGNTGELFFGEGSRLTVL.